These T cell receptor beta chains were read from a single sample in a study of blood T cell repertoires in COVID-19. Produced via immunoSEQ multiplex PCR; TCRdb's table is partial and in-frame only. The table records some 160,000 clones, approximately 87% of them present only once. Sequencing was carried out using peripheral blood. These receptor sequences come from a woman between 70 and 85 years old with COVID-19, enrolled during active disease. Each CDR3 is given with its conserved first and last residue. The order of the fields is J gene, clone size, D gene, V gene, CDR3 DNA, CDR3 protein. The D gene is left open where the match is weak. The size field is filled for only some rows; it gives once, few, many or a size class.

>TRBJ2-2|.|.|TRBV7-6
TGTGCCAGCAGCTCAACGCCCGGGGACACCGGGGAGCTGTTTTTT
CASSSTPGDTGELFF
>TRBJ2-3|.|.|TRBV12-3/TRBV12-4
TGTGCCAGCAGTTCGCGACTAGCAGATACGCAGTATTTT
CASSSRLADTQYF
>TRBJ1-2|.|.|TRBV7-2
TGTGCCAGCAGCTTAGTAGATACGGGTAGCTATGGCTACACCTTC
CASSLVDTGSYGYTF
>TRBJ2-3|.|.|TRBV5-6
TGTGCCAGCAGCTTAAGAATAGGCACAGATACGCAGTATTTT
CASSLRIGTDTQYF
>TRBJ1-2|few|.|TRBV18
TGTGCCAGCTCAATCTCCTCGGACTATGGCTACACCTTC
CASSISSDYGYTF
>TRBJ2-7|.|.|TRBV10-3
TGTGCCATCAGCGCCCGGGGGGCCGACTACGAGCAGTACTTC
CAISARGADYEQYF
>TRBJ1-6|once|TRBD1|TRBV2
TGTGCCAGCAGTGAAAGTAGGACAGGGTATTATTCACCCCTCCACTTT
CASSESRTGYYSPLHF
>TRBJ1-2|.|.|TRBV27
TGTGCCAGCAGTCGAGAAGGGGGATCGGGAGGCTACACCTTC
CASSREGGSGGYTF
>TRBJ2-4|.|TRBD1|TRBV2
TGTGCCAGCAGCAACGGACAGGGTGAAAGTGCCAAAAACATTCAGTACTTC
CASSNGQGESAKNIQYF
>TRBJ1-3|.|.|TRBV3-1/TRBV3-2
TGTGCCAGCAGCCAAATCGGTGCCTATCCCGGAAACACCATATATTTT
CASSQIGAYPGNTIYF
>TRBJ2-2|.|TRBD1|TRBV5-1
TGCGCCAGCAGCTGGGACAGGGTTGGGACCGGGGAGCTGTTTTTT
CASSWDRVGTGELFF
>TRBJ1-1|.|TRBD1|TRBV7-9
TGTGCCAGCAGCTCCTATGGAGGACAGGGAACCACTGAAGCTTTCTTT
CASSSYGGQGTTEAFF
>TRBJ1-4|.|.|TRBV4-2
TGTGCCAGCAGCCAAGATGAATCGGCGGCAGTTGCAACTAATGAAAAACTGTTTTTT
CASSQDESAAVATNEKLFF
>TRBJ2-3|.|.|TRBV5-1
TGCGCCAGCAGCTCCCGACAGGGAGGACCCGACACAGATACGCAGTATTTT
CASSSRQGGPDTDTQYF
>TRBJ1-1|.|.|TRBV28
TGTGCCAGCAGTTTACTTGACAGTTTGAACACTGAAGCTTTCTTT
CASSLLDSLNTEAFF
>TRBJ1-6|.|TRBD1|TRBV2
TGTGCCAGCAGTGCCCCAACAGGGGGAGGTAATTCACCCCTCCACTTT
CASSAPTGGGNSPLHF
>TRBJ1-4|.|TRBD1|TRBV28
TGTGCCAGCAGTCGCTCCGGGACAGGGAATAAAAAACTGTTTTTT
CASSRSGTGNKKLFF
>TRBJ2-7|.|TRBD1|TRBV24-1
TGTGCCACCAGTGACTCCGGGACAGGGCAAAACGGGCAGTACTTC
CATSDSGTGQNGQYF
>TRBJ1-2|.|.|TRBV28
TGTGCCAGCAGTTTATATCGGGTTAACTATGGCTACACCTTC
CASSLYRVNYGYTF
>TRBJ2-1|.|.|TRBV5-1
TGCGCCAGCACTCCAGGGACTGGAACCTACAATGAGCAGTTCTTC
CASTPGTGTYNEQFF
>TRBJ1-5|.|.|TRBV30
TGTGCCTGGAGTGTATTGGGGGCGGGCAATCAGCCCCAGCATTTT
CAWSVLGAGNQPQHF
>TRBJ1-2|once|.|TRBV9
TGTGCCAGCAGCGACCCTCGGGGTGGGAAGATTGGCTACACCTTC
CASSDPRGGKIGYTF
>TRBJ1-6|.|.|TRBV5-5
TGTGCCAGCAGTCAACAGAGCTCCTATAATTCACCCCTCCACTTT
CASSQQSSYNSPLHF
>TRBJ1-3|.|TRBD1|TRBV2
TGTGCCAGCAGGTCGACAGGGGGTGGAAACACCATATATTTT
CASRSTGGGNTIYF
>TRBJ1-1|.|.|TRBV7-9
TGTGCCAGCAGTCCGACTCAGGGGCGAGCTTTCTTT
CASSPTQGRAFF
>TRBJ2-1|.|.|TRBV7-3
TGTGCCAGCAGCTCGCGAGCCGGGGGATACAATGAGCAGTTCTTC
CASSSRAGGYNEQFF
>TRBJ2-1|.|.|TRBV30
TGTGCCTGGAGTGGCGGGCCTTACAATGAGCAGTTCTTC
CAWSGGPYNEQFF
>TRBJ2-2|.|.|TRBV28
TGTGCCAGCACGGGTGTAATGTCAACCGGGGAGCTGTTTTTT
CASTGVMSTGELFF
>TRBJ2-1|once|.|TRBV7-6
TGTGCCAGCAGCTTGAGAGGACAGTCCTACAATGAGCAGTTCTTC
CASSLRGQSYNEQFF
>TRBJ1-3|.|.|TRBV5-4
TGTGCCAGCAGCTCAGCGGACTCTGGAAACACCATATATTTT
CASSSADSGNTIYF
>TRBJ1-1|few|.|TRBV7-2
TGTGCCAGCAGCTTAGTGGTGGTTTGGTCAGGGGAGAACACTGAAGCTTTCTTT
CASSLVVVWSGENTEAFF
>TRBJ2-5|.|TRBD2|TRBV25-1
TGTGCCAGCAGTGAAGGGGGGGACCCCCAAGAGACCCAGTACTTC
CASSEGGDPQETQYF
>TRBJ2-5|.|.|TRBV18
TGTGCCAGCTCCCCGCAAGAGACCCAGTACTTC
CASSPQETQYF
>TRBJ2-5|.|.|TRBV12-3/TRBV12-4
TGTGCCAGCAGTTGGCTACTCGGAGGGGCCCAGTACTTC
CASSWLLGGAQYF
>TRBJ1-1|.|TRBD1|TRBV27
TGTGCCAGCAGACTACAGGGGGCAGGTGAAGCTTTCTTT
CASRLQGAGEAFF
>TRBJ2-2|.|TRBD1|TRBV4-1
TGCGCCAGCAGCCGGGGACAGGGCGCGAACACCGGGGAGCTGTTTTTT
CASSRGQGANTGELFF
>TRBJ2-5|.|TRBD2|TRBV30
TGTGCCTGGGGGCGGGGGGGCCGTGAGACCCAGTACTTC
CAWGRGGRETQYF
>TRBJ1-6|few|TRBD1|TRBV3-1/TRBV3-2
TGTGCCAGCAGCTACTCAGGGGGTTTGGGTTCACCCCTCCACTTT
CASSYSGGLGSPLHF
>TRBJ1-5|.|.|TRBV7-9
TGTGCCAGCACCCAAGGAGTGGGAGAGCCCCAGCATTTT
CASTQGVGEPQHF
>TRBJ1-3|.|.|TRBV7-3
TGTGCCAGCAGCTATACCAGGGGAAGGGCTGGAAACACCATATATTTT
CASSYTRGRAGNTIYF
>TRBJ2-7|few|.|TRBV4-2
TGTGCCAGCAGCTACGAGTGGGGGGTAACGGGCGAGCAGTACTTC
CASSYEWGVTGEQYF
>TRBJ1-3|.|.|TRBV9
TGTGCCAGCAGCGTGGGCGCGATCTCTGGAAACACCATATATTTT
CASSVGAISGNTIYF
>TRBJ1-1|few|TRBD1|TRBV3-1/TRBV3-2
TGTGCCAGCAGCCTAGGGGGTGGGACAGGGGGTATGAACACTGAAGCTTTCTTT
CASSLGGGTGGMNTEAFF
>TRBJ1-1|.|TRBD1|TRBV7-9
TGTGCCAGCAGCCCAGGGGACAGGAAAGCTTTCTTT
CASSPGDRKAFF
>TRBJ2-5|few|TRBD2|TRBV20-1
TGCAGTGCTAGTGTAGCGGGGACACAAGAGACCCAGTACTTC
CSASVAGTQETQYF
>TRBJ2-3|.|.|TRBV15
TGTGCCACCAGCCTAGGGGGGGACCCAACAGATACGCAGTATTTT
CATSLGGDPTDTQYF
>TRBJ1-2|few|.|TRBV3-1/TRBV3-2
TGTGCCAGCAGCCAAGAAGGCAGGCTCTATGGCTACACCTTC
CASSQEGRLYGYTF
>TRBJ1-5|.|.|TRBV18
TGTGCCAGCTCACCGGAGAATAGCAATCAGCCCCAGCATTTT
CASSPENSNQPQHF
>TRBJ2-7|many|.|TRBV5-4
TGTGCCAGCAGCTTTAGCGCGGGGGCCTTGATCTACGAGCAGTACTTC
CASSFSAGALIYEQYF
>TRBJ1-1|.|.|TRBV18
TGTGCCAGCTCACCAAGGAGGGAGAACACTGAAGCTTTCTTT
CASSPRRENTEAFF
>TRBJ1-2|.|.|TRBV28
TGTGCCAGCAGGTCACCCACAGGGCCGGCAGGCTACACCTTC
CASRSPTGPAGYTF
>TRBJ2-1|.|TRBD2|TRBV4-1
TGCGCCAGCAGCCAAGGGGTCGTGCGGGGGGGCTACAATGAGCAGTTCTTC
CASSQGVVRGGYNEQFF
>TRBJ1-1|.|.|TRBV21-1
TGTGCCAGCAGCCCCCCGGGACAGGGGAACACTGAAGCTTTCTTT
CASSPPGQGNTEAFF
>TRBJ1-1|.|TRBD1|TRBV7-3
TGTGCCAGCAGCTCCGCGACAGGGCGGAAGAACACTGAAGCTTTCTTT
CASSSATGRKNTEAFF
>TRBJ2-5|.|TRBD2|TRBV6-5
TGTGCTATCGGGAGGAGAGGAGAGACCCAGTACTTC
CAIGRRGETQYF
>TRBJ1-4|.|.|TRBV5-8
TGTGCCAGCAGCCTGGGGACTTCTGCAACTAATGAAAAACTGTTTTTT
CASSLGTSATNEKLFF